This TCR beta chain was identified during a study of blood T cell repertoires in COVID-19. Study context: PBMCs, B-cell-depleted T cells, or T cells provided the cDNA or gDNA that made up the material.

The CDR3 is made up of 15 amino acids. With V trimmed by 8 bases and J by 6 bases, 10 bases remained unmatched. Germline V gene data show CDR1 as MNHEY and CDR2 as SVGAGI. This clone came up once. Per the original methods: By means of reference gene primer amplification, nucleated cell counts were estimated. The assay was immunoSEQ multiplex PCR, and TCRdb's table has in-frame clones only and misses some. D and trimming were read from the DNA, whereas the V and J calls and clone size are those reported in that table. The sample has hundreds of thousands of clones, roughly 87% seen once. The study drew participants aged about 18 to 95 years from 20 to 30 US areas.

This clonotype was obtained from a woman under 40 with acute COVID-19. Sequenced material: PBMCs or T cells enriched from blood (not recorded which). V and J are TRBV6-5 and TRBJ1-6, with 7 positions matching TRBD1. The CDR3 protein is CASSMQGGFNSPLHF. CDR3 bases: TGTGCCAGCTCCATGCAGGGGGGCTTTAATTCACCCCTCCACTTT.